These 32 T cell receptor beta chains came from one sample sequenced in a study of blood T cell repertoires in COVID-19. Assay used: immunoSEQ multiplex PCR; TCRdb lists only in-frame clones, some missing. The sample yields a few hundred thousand clones, about nine tenths seen once. Source material: PBMCs or T cells enriched from blood (not recorded which). The receptors were sampled from a woman aged 45-60 years in a cohort exposed to, infected with or recovered from COVID-19 (not recorded which).

The chain is built from TRBV29-1 and TRBJ1-2; TRBD1 aligns across 8 bases. The germline CDR1 and CDR2 sequences are SQVTM and ANQGSEA. This CDR3 is 13 amino acids long. J gave up 4 bases and V 6 bases, and 7 bases lay outside the gene matches. The CDR3 loop is CSVTGVTAYGYTF. In nucleotides, the CDR3 is TGCAGCGTGACAGGGGTTACCGCCTATGGCTACACCTTC.

This clone was recorded a few times. CDR3 amino acids: CASSRGGNYGYTF. The DNA of the CDR3 is TGTGCCAGCAGTCGCGGGGGTAACTATGGCTACACCTTC. This chain connects TRBV6-5 to TRBJ1-2; TRBD1 might be the D (5 bases). The CDR3 has 13 residues. V shed 5 bases and J shed 1 base, with 8 bases lying between them. Germline values: CDR1 MNHEY, CDR2 SVGAGI.

The J gene is TRBJ2-2, the V gene TRBV20-1, with unresolved D. The CDR3 is 12 amino acids. V lost 3 bases and J 4 bases, leaving 6 bases between the germline ends. The germline V gene encodes CDR1 DFQATT and CDR2 SNEGSKA (reference sequence). The CDR3 DNA is TGCAGTGCTAGTGTAGTCACCGGGGAGCTGTTTTTT. As protein: CSASVVTGELFF.

This clone was recorded once. The rearrangement joins TRBV4-3 to TRBJ1-2; tentative D call: TRBD1 (6 bases). The germline V gene encodes CDR1 LGHNA and CDR2 YSLEER. The V end was cut by 0 bases, the J end by 7 bases, with 18 bases between. This CDR3 contains 16 residues. CDR3 coding DNA: TGCGCCAGCAGCCAAGATCTCCGGGGGGCCCTAGGTGGCTACACCTTC. Encoded protein: CASSQDLRGALGGYTF.

The V and J genes are TRBV6-2 or TRBV6-3 and TRBJ2-1, with a possible D match to TRBD1 (6 bases). The ends were cut back, 4 bases at V and 5 bases at J, with 15 bases in the middle. The CDR3 length is 15 residues. The germline gives CDR1 MNHEY, CDR2 SVGEGT. CDR3 in amino acids: CASSFGRGADNEQFF. The DNA of the CDR3 is TGTGCCAGCAGTTTCGGCAGGGGCGCCGACAATGAGCAGTTCTTC.

The chain employs TRBV5-4 and TRBJ2-5, with 7 bases matching TRBD2. This CDR3 spans 15 amino acids. The V gene end was trimmed by 4 bases and the J gene end by 2 bases; junction bases not matched to a gene: 8. The germline CDR1 and CDR2 sequences are SGHNT and YYREEE (reference sequence). CDR3 nucleotides: TGTGCCAGCAGCCCCCCCACGGGGGGACAAGAGACCCAGTACTTC. Amino acid sequence: CASSPPTGGQETQYF.

The chain carries TRBV7-9 and TRBJ2-3; the match to TRBD2 covers 12 bases. The CDR3 is 17 amino acids. The J segment lost 3 bases and the V segment lost 5 bases, leaving 9 bases of the junction unmatched. Germline V gene sequence: CDR1 SEHNR, CDR2 FQNEAQ (reference sequence). In nucleotides, the CDR3 is TGTGCCAGCAGCGCGCTCAAGACTAGCGGGAGAACAGATACGCAGTATTTT. It specifies CASSALKTSGRTDTQYF.

The chain has TRBV11-1 and TRBJ2-7; 10 bases are shared with TRBD1. Per germline, CDR1 SGHAT and CDR2 FQDESV (reference sequence). J gave up 6 bases and V 5 bases, and 13 bases lay outside the gene matches. This CDR3 is 16 amino acids long. CDR3: CASSPKGSRTGGEQYF. The CDR3 DNA reads as TGTGCCAGCAGCCCCAAAGGTTCAAGGACAGGGGGCGAGCAGTACTTC. The full variable domain, its missing parts supplied by reference TRBV11-1 and TRBJ2-7, is EAEVAQSPRYKITEKSQAVAFWCDPISGHATLYWYRQILGQGPELLVQFQDESVVDDSQLPKDRFSAERLKGVDSTLKIQPAELGDSAMYLCASSPKGSRTGGEQYFGPGTRLTVT.

The V gene is TRBV5-1, the J gene TRBJ2-1; 9 positions match TRBD1. This CDR3 has 14 amino acids. Trimming took 3 bases from V and 7 from J; bases not matched to a gene: 5. Germline lookup yields CDR1 SGHRS and CDR2 YFSETQ. The CDR3 region has the DNA TGCGCCAGCAGCTGGCCGACAGGGGGAAATGAGCAGTTCTTC. Its protein product is CASSWPTGGNEQFF.

This rearrangement joins TRBV12-3 or TRBV12-4 to TRBJ2-1, with D possibly TRBD1 on 6 matching bases. Trimming took off 3 bases at V and 8 bases at J, with 11 bases between the two ends. The CDR3 covers 13 residues. The CDR3 loop reads CASSLDRRDEQFF. The CDR3, as DNA: TGTGCCAGCAGTTTGGACAGAAGGGATGAGCAGTTCTTC.

This chain connects TRBV29-1 to TRBJ1-1; 7 bases match TRBD1. Looked up from germline, CDR1 is SQVTM and CDR2 is ANQGSEA. The CDR3 spans 13 residues. V shed 6 bases, J shed 4 bases, and the junction held 8 bases outside the gene matches. The CDR3 reads CSVGTEWITEAFF. CDR3 nucleotide sequence: TGCAGCGTCGGGACAGAGTGGATCACTGAAGCTTTCTTT.

The J gene is TRBJ2-1, the V gene TRBV11-3; 9 bases are a match to TRBD1. The CDR3 sequence is 15 residues long. The V gene end was trimmed by 6 bases and the J gene end by 2 bases; junction bases not matched to a gene: 5. Germline values: CDR1 SGHNT, CDR2 YENEEA. The CDR3 DNA reads as TGTGCCAGCAGTTCCGGGACAGGGCCCTACAATGAGCAGTTCTTC. It yields the protein CASSSGTGPYNEQFF.

V and J are TRBV6-2 or TRBV6-3 and TRBJ2-1; a weak D match, TRBD1 (7 bases). This CDR3 spans 16 amino acids. Trimming stripped 0 bases from V and 6 bases from J, with 15 bases between. Germline CDR1 reads MNHEY; CDR2 reads SVGEGT. The CDR3 nucleotides are TGTGCCAGCAGTTACTCGGAGGGGGCAGAGGGCAATGAGCAGTTCTTC. Encoded protein: CASSYSEGAEGNEQFF.

The chain employs TRBV3-1 (or the pseudogene TRBV3-2) and TRBJ1-2; no firm D call. The CDR3 has 14 residues. Trimming pared 1 base from V and 5 bases from J, leaving 11 bases between. Germline loops: CDR1 LGHDT, CDR2 YNNKEL (reference sequence). This CDR3 is CASSQGPSGYGYTF. CDR3 in DNA: TGTGCCAGCAGCCAAGGGCCATCCGGGTATGGCTACACCTTC.

On this clone itself: Other DNA sequences within the sample encode an identical CDR3. J is TRBJ1-2 and V is TRBV7-9, with 7 bases matching TRBD1. This CDR3 is 14 amino acids long. Trimming removed 5 bases from V and 4 bases from J; junction bases left unmatched: 7. Germline CDR1 and CDR2: SEHNR and FQNEAQ (reference sequence). The CDR3 nucleotides are TGTGCCAGCAGCCCCCGACAGGGTGGCTATGGCTACACCTTC. It translates to CASSPRQGGYGYTF.

The V call is TRBV4-1, the J call TRBJ2-7; tentatively, D is TRBD2 (5 bases). This CDR3 comprises 13 residues. Trimming pared 10 bases from V and 2 bases from J, leaving 15 bases between. The V gene's germline CDR1 is MGHRA and CDR2 YSYEKL. The CDR3 sequence is CATSRGLAYEQYF. The CDR3 nucleotides read TGCGCCACCAGTCGAGGGTTGGCCTACGAGCAGTACTTC.

The chain links TRBV28 to TRBJ2-3; D is possibly TRBD2 (7 bases). CDR1 and CDR2 (germline): MDHEN, SYDVKM. Trimming shortened V by 3 bases and J by 6 bases, and 19 bases separated the two germline ends. The CDR3 spans 16 residues. CDR3 nucleotides: TGTGCCAGCAGTTTCCGGGGGGCCCCTCGCCGGGATACGCAGTATTTT. It is translated as CASSFRGAPRRDTQYF.

The chain combines TRBV9 with TRBJ2-1; no definite D call. Germline CDR1 SGDLS, CDR2 YYNGEE. The CDR3 has 14 amino acids. Trimming shortened V by 2 bases and J by 4 bases, and 10 bases separated the two germline ends. The CDR3 bases are TGTGCCAGCAGCGTCGACGGGTATTACAATGAGCAGTTCTTC. Residues: CASSVDGYYNEQFF.

This clone was seen only a few times. The genes are TRBV4-1 and TRBJ2-5, with 9 positions matching TRBD1. Germline V CDR1 and CDR2: MGHRA, YSYEKL. The CDR3 length is 17 residues. V lost 0 bases to trimming and J lost 5 bases; unmatched junction nucleotides: 10. The CDR3 loop reads CASSQEPYRGRGETQYF. The CDR3 DNA is TGCGCCAGCAGCCAAGAACCCTACAGGGGGCGTGGGGAGACCCAGTACTTC.

The CDR3 coding sequence is TGTGCCAGCAGCCAAGTAGCCACTAGCGGAGGCACAGATACGCAGTATTTT. Its translation is CASSQVATSGGTDTQYF. The V and J genes are TRBV4-2 and TRBJ2-3; 8 positions agree with TRBD2. V lost 1 base to trimming and J lost 1 base; unmatched junction nucleotides: 7. The germline V gene has CDR1 LGHNA and CDR2 YNFKEQ. The CDR3 spans 17 residues.

The genes are TRBV6-5 and TRBJ1-1; TRBD1 aligns across 8 bases. The junction had 10 bases not matched to a gene; V was cut back by 6 bases and J by 4 bases. CDR3 size: 15 residues. Germline-derived CDR1 and CDR2 are MNHEY and SVGAGI. CDR3 region: CASSSGQGGITEAFF. The DNA of the CDR3 is TGTGCCAGCAGCTCCGGACAGGGCGGCATCACTGAAGCTTTCTTT.

The chain couples TRBV14 to TRBJ2-5; a possible D gene is TRBD2 (5 bases). Germline CDR1 is SGHDN and CDR2 is FVKESK. This CDR3 contains 17 residues. The germline V and J ends were trimmed by 2 bases and 1 base, with 17 bases remaining between them. The CDR3 is CASSQSRAGRFQETQYF. As DNA, the CDR3 is TGTGCCAGCAGCCAATCGCGGGCAGGTCGATTCCAAGAGACCCAGTACTTC.

This chain links TRBV7-3 with TRBJ1-1; 8 nucleotides match TRBD1. The CDR3 has 13 residues. V trimming: 4 bases; J trimming: 8 bases; junction bases outside the gene matches: 6. Per the germline V gene, CDR1 is SGHTA and CDR2 is FQGTGA. The CDR3 DNA sequence: TGTGCCAGCAGCTCTCAGGGGGCGTCCGAAGCTTTCTTT. Encoded protein: CASSSQGASEAFF.

This rearrangement joins TRBV7-6 to TRBJ1-2; D gene ambiguous. This CDR3 region has 19 residues. CDR1 is SGHVS, CDR2 FNYEAQ, per germline. Trimming shortened V by 5 bases and J by 4 bases, and 29 bases separated the two germline ends. As DNA, the CDR3 is TGTGCCAGCAGCCCTAGCCCTGACCCGGCGGTCACCCTGTCCTATGGCTACACCTTC. As protein: CASSPSPDPAVTLSYGYTF.

The CDR3 here is CASSQNPDRAGTEAFF. CDR3 coding DNA: TGCGCCAGCAGCCAAAACCCTGACAGGGCTGGAACTGAAGCTTTCTTT. The chain is built from TRBV4-3 and TRBJ1-1; 7 nucleotides align to TRBD1. Germline trimming cut 2 bases from V and 5 bases from J; bases unmatched to any gene: 11. CDR1 is LGHNA and CDR2 is YSLEER in the germline V gene. The CDR3 is made up of 16 amino acids.

The chain joins TRBV7-9 to TRBJ1-2; 7 bases line up with TRBD1. Losses at the gene ends were 4 bases for V and 4 bases for J; bases not matched to a gene: 12. CDR1 is SEHNR and CDR2 is FQNEAQ in the germline V gene (reference sequence). The CDR3 consists of 16 residues. For the CDR3, the DNA is TGTGCCAGCAGCTCTTCGGACAGGACCATCAGCTATGGCTACACCTTC. It is translated as CASSSSDRTISYGYTF. The complete variable domain, with remaining parts taken from reference TRBV7-9 and TRBJ1-2, reads DTGVSQNPRHKITKRGQNVTFRCDPISEHNRLYWYRQTLGQGPEFLTYFQNEAQLEKSRLLSDRFSAERPKGSFSTLEIQRTEQGDSAMYLCASSSSDRTISYGYTFGSGTRLTVV.

The rearrangement uses TRBV27 and TRBJ1-1, with 7 bases matching TRBD1. The CDR3 loop spans 15 amino acids. Germline CDR1 MNHEY, CDR2 SMNVEV (reference sequence). Unmatched junction bases numbered 13, after V lost 6 bases and J lost 6 bases. The CDR3, as DNA: TGTGCCAGCAGCAAACTTCTCCGACAGGGAGCTGAAGCTTTCTTT. It codes for CASSKLLRQGAEAFF.

This rearrangement joins TRBV5-1 to TRBJ1-3, with 9 bases identical to TRBD1. Germline V gene data show CDR1 as SGHRS and CDR2 as YFSETQ. Trimming at V came to 4 bases and at J to 3 bases, leaving 11 bases not matched to a gene. This CDR3 spans 17 amino acids. CDR3 sequence: CASSETGTGIFGNTIYF. The CDR3 coding sequence is TGCGCCAGCAGCGAAACCGGGACAGGGATTTTTGGAAACACCATATATTTT. The full variable domain, in which reference TRBV5-1 and TRBJ1-3 provide the parts outside the CDR3, is KAGVTQTPRYLIKTRGQQVTLSCSPISGHRSVSWYQQTPGQGLQFLFEYFSETQRNKGNFPGRFSGRQFSNSRSEMNVSTLELGDSALYLCASSETGTGIFGNTIYFGEGSWLTVV.

The genes are TRBV7-8 and TRBJ1-2, with 9 bases matching TRBD1. This CDR3 region has 17 residues. The junction had 13 bases not matched to a gene; V was cut back by 5 bases and J by 3 bases. Per the germline V gene, CDR1 is SGHVS and CDR2 is FQNEAQ. The chain's CDR3 is CASSLDRGGRGDYGYTF. CDR3 nucleotide sequence: TGTGCCAGCAGCCTTGACAGGGGGGGCCGAGGGGACTATGGCTACACCTTC.

The chain carries TRBV6-1 and TRBJ1-5, with TRBD1 identical over 7 bases. CDR3 length: 16 residues. CDR1 MNHNS and CDR2 SASEGT come from the germline V gene. V shed 3 bases, J shed 2 bases, and the junction held 7 bases outside the gene matches. The CDR3 loop reads CASSDRGVLRNQPQHF. The CDR3 DNA is TGTGCCAGCAGTGACAGGGGGGTCCTTCGCAATCAGCCCCAGCATTTT.

A note on this clone: The junction does not match germline at one end; this may be a read error. The chain joins TRBV7-7 to TRBJ2-5; TRBD2 agrees at 9 bases. The germline gives CDR1 SSHAT, CDR2 FNYEAQ (reference sequence). This CDR3 spans 15 amino acids. The DNA of the CDR3 is TGTGCTAGCAGCGGGGGGACTAGCCTTAAAGAGACCCAGTACTTC. Translation: CASSGGTSLKETQYF.

This chain uses TRBV6-5 with TRBJ1-2; D perhaps matches TRBD1 (5 bases). CDR1 is MNHEY and CDR2 is SVGAGI in the germline V gene. CDR3 length equals 14 residues. Deletions cut 5 bases from V and 5 bases from J, with 15 bases between. CDR3 bases: TGTGCCAGCAGTAATTCAGGGAATTATTATGGCTACACCTTC. Protein sequence: CASSNSGNYYGYTF.